This T cell receptor (beta chain) was captured by sequencing in a study of shared clonotypes between healthy human individuals. Naive CD8 isolation took CD45RO-negative cells positively selected for CCR7 and excluded terminally differentiated effector memory CD45RA+ cells. Trimming took off 3 bases at V and 0 bases at J, with 15 bases between the two ends. CDR3 length equals 15 residues. Germline-derived CDR1 and CDR2 are GTSNPN and SVGIG (reference sequence). Sorted-subset replicate PCR reactions contained 200 ng DNA, corresponding to about 30,000 T cell genomes. Clones were read by immunoSEQ multiplex PCR, and TCRdb kept only the in-frame ones, dropping some. This repertoire shows about 2.1 million clones, about 94% found once; its top ten account for 1.5% to 2%. Points from the study as a whole: Shared across four donors were around 5% of the naive CD4 clonotypes. Sorted-subset sequencing was shown by rarefaction to be incomplete despite large depth. Clonotypes shared by all four sorted-subset donors had higher generation probabilities than non-shared clonotypes.

As regards this clone: Its antigen is currently unknown.

The source of this sequence is a young man in good health. Some clones in this sample may be carry-over from other donors' samples. Input material: naive CD8+ T cells from PBMCs. The V gene is TRBV30, the J gene TRBJ2-7; D uncertain. The CDR3 loop reads CAWRIPMRSSYEQYF. DNA of the CDR3: TGTGCCTGGAGGATACCGATGCGCAGCTCCTACGAGCAGTACTTC.